The T cell receptor beta chain described here comes from a study of cytomegalovirus exposure and HLA in healthy donors. Whole-study findings and limits: Reports indicated that the classifier achieved high specificity and sensitivity in diagnosing cytomegalovirus status. A subsequent analysis found that TCR clusters from the first cohort also tended to co-occur in the 90 to 150 validation repertoires, with roughly 95% of cluster scores above 0. The authors enumerated roughly 160 TCR beta chains as linked to cytomegalovirus.

Produced via immunoSEQ multiplex PCR; TCRdb's table is partial and in-frame only. The repertoire holds about 190,000 clones, with around 84% as singletons. Turning to this clone: The antigen is unknown.

This sequence originates from a man younger than 35 in good health and CMV-seropositive. Material for sequencing was PBMCs.

DNA of the CDR3: TGTGCCAGCAGCGTAGGTGGGGGGGCCAAAAACATTCAGTACTTC. As protein: CASSVGGGAKNIQYF. This sequence joins TRBV9 and TRBJ2-4; TRBD2 might be the D (6 bases). CDR1 is SGDLS, CDR2 YYNGEE, per germline. Deletions cut 0 bases from V and 1 base from J, with 8 bases between. The length of the CDR3 is 15 residues. Full variable domain (rest looked up from reference TRBV9 and TRBJ2-4): DSGVTQTPKHLITATGQRVTLRCSPRSGDLSVYWYQQSLDQGLQFLIQYYNGEERAKGNILERFSAQQFPDLHSELNLSSLELGDSALYFCASSVGGGAKNIQYFGAGTRLSVL.